This TCR beta chain derives from a study of shared clonotypes between healthy human individuals. Trimming stripped 0 bases from V and 7 bases from J, with 6 bases between. The germline V gene has CDR1 SGHAT and CDR2 FQNNGV. This CDR3 is built from 13 residues. This table comes from immunoSEQ multiplex PCR, and its TCRdb copy is limited to in-frame clones, with some not included. In the table there are some 1,400,000 clones, 95% to 97% of which are singletons. As for this clone: Antigen unknown.

Findings and limits, study-wide: Generally, estimated richness proved larger in naive subsets than it did in memory subsets.

This receptor was obtained from a man younger than 45 in good health. The chain is built from TRBV11-2 and TRBJ2-2, with D unclear. The source material was naive CD4+ T cells sorted from blood. Subset indicated: CD45RA+ positively selected. CDR3 sequence (DNA): TGTGCCAGCAGCTTAGATGGTTACGGGGAGCTGTTTTTT. Its protein product is CASSLDGYGELFF.